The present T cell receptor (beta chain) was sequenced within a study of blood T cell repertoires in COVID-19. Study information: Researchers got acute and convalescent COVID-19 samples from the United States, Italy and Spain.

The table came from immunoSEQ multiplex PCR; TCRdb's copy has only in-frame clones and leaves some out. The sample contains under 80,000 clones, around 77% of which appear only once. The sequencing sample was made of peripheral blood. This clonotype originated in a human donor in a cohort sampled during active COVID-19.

The CDR3 reads CASSSRGALYGYTF. The CDR3 nucleotides read TGTGCCAGTAGTTCCAGGGGGGCCCTTTATGGCTACACCTTC. The rearrangement joins TRBV19 to TRBJ1-2; TRBD1 matches at 7 bases. The CDR3 runs 14 residues. The V gene end was trimmed by 5 bases and the J gene end by 5 bases; junction bases not matched to a gene: 8. Per the germline V gene, CDR1 is LNHDA and CDR2 is SQIVND (reference sequence).